These 7 T cell receptor beta chains originate from one sample sequenced in a study of T cell repertoires in cytomegalovirus infection. TCRdb called the reads again in MiXCR, with one record for every CDR3 protein. The data hold some 350,000 distinct CDR3 sequences, with approximately 18% observed a single time. Sequencing was done on a sample of PBMCs. The receptors here all came from a human donor in good health (CMV status not recorded). Some clones in this sample may be carry-over from other donors' samples.

In this sample, this clonotype turned up a few times. V is TRBV23-1 and J is TRBJ2-5, with D maybe TRBD1 (5 bases). TRBV23-1 falls under the ORF class, with uncertain function. This CDR3 is built from 13 residues. V lost 5 bases, J lost 7 bases, and 14 bases lay in between. The CDR3 sequence is CASSRGFVRTQYF. The CDR3 nucleotides are TGCGCCAGCAGTAGGGGATTCGTGAGGACCCAGTACTTC.

This clonotype was seen a few times. Written as DNA, the CDR3 is TGCAGTGCTAGTCGGCTAGCGGACGATACGCAGTATTTT. This translates into CSASRLADDTQYF. The chain couples TRBV20-1 to TRBJ2-3; 7 positions agree with TRBD2. Per the germline V gene, CDR1 is DFQATT and CDR2 is SNEGSKA (reference sequence). The trim removed 3 bases at V and 6 bases at J, leaving 6 bases unmatched. The CDR3 consists of 13 residues.

This clonotype was recorded at least ten times. V is TRBV20-1 and J is TRBJ2-3; 14 nucleotides agree with TRBD2. The CDR3 spans 16 residues. V shed 4 bases, J shed 1 base, and the junction held 4 bases outside the gene matches. Germline-derived CDR1 and CDR2 are DFQATT and SNEGSKA (reference sequence). CDR3 protein: CSAISGLAGGTDTQYF. CDR3 DNA: TGCAGTGCTATCTCGGGACTAGCGGGGGGCACAGATACGCAGTATTTT.

This clonotype has a count of ten or more. This rearrangement joins TRBV7-2 to TRBJ1-4; possible D gene TRBD1, 6 bases. The ends were cut back, 5 bases at V and 8 bases at J, with 15 bases in the middle. The V gene's germline CDR1 is SGHTA and CDR2 FQGNSA. The CDR3 loop spans 14 amino acids. CDR3 bases: TGTGCCAGCAGCGCGACACTCCAGGGGGAAAAACTGTTTTTT. Translated, it gives CASSATLQGEKLFF. Supplemented by reference TRBV7-2 and TRBJ1-4, the full variable domain reads GAGVSQSPSNKVTEKGKDVELRCDPISGHTALYWYRQSLGQGLEFLIYFQGNSAPDKSGLPSDRFSAERTGGSVSTLTIQRTQQEDSAVYLCASSATLQGEKLFFGSGTQLSVL.

Only a few counts were recorded for this clonotype. The chain couples TRBV5-5 to TRBJ2-5; either TRBD1 or TRBD2 may fit D (5 bases each). There are 15 residues in the CDR3. V was trimmed by 2 bases and J by 4 bases, leaving 15 bases between them. Looked up from germline, CDR1 is SGHKS and CDR2 is YYEKEE (reference sequence). The CDR3 sequence: CASSFLGPAGETQYF. As DNA, the CDR3 is TGTGCCAGCAGCTTCTTGGGACCGGCGGGAGAGACCCAGTACTTC.

The chain couples TRBV29-1 to TRBJ1-1, with no clear D. There are 10 residues in the CDR3. Germline values: CDR1 SQVTM, CDR2 ANQGSEA. The V gene lost 7 bases and the J gene lost 2 bases, with 5 bases spanning the gap. In DNA form, the CDR3 reads TGCAGCGCAGCAAACACTGAAGCTTTCTTT. Its protein is CSAANTEAFF.

This clonotype has just a few counts. The chain carries TRBV12-3 or TRBV12-4 and TRBJ1-4; D unclear. The CDR3 runs to 13 residues. V lost 3 bases, J lost 5 bases, and 7 bases lay in between. Here the CDR3 reads CASSLGANEKLFF. CDR3 nucleotides: TGTGCCAGCAGTTTGGGAGCAAATGAAAAACTGTTTTTT.